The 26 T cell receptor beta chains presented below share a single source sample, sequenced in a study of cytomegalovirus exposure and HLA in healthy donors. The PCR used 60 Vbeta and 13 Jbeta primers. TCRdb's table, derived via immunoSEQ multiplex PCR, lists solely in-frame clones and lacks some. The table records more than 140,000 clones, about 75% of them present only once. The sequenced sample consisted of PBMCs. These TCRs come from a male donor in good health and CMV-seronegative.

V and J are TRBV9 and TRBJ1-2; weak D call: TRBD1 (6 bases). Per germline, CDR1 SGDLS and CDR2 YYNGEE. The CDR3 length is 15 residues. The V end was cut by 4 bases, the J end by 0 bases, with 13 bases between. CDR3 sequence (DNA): TGTGCCAGCAGCTTTCGGACAGAGTCTAACTATGGCTACACCTTC. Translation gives CASSFRTESNYGYTF.

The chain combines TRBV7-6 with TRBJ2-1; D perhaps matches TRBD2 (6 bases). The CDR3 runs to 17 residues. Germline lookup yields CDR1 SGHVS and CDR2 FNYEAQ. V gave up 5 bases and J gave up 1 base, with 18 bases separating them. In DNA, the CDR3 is TGTGCCAGCAGCCCCACCGTACTCGCGGGATCCTACAATGAGCAGTTCTTC. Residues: CASSPTVLAGSYNEQFF.

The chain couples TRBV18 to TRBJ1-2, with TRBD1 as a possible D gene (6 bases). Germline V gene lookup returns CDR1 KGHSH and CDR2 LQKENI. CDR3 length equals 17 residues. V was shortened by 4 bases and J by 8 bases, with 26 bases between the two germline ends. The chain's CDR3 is CASSLAPLTGTYEGYTF. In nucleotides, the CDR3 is TGTGCCAGCTCACTCGCCCCATTGACAGGAACCTATGAAGGCTACACCTTC. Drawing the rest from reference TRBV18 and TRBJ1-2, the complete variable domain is NAGVMQNPRHLVRRRGQEARLRCSPMKGHSHVYWYRQLPEEGLKFMVYLQKENIIDESGMPKERFSAEFPKEGPSILRIQQVVRGDSAAYFCASSLAPLTGTYEGYTFGSGTRLTVV.

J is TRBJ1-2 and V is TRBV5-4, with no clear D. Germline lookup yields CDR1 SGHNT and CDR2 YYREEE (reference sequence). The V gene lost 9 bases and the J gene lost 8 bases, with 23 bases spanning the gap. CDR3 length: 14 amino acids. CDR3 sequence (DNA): TGTGCCATAACAGCGGGCCCCCCCCAGAACGGCTACACCTTC. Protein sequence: CAITAGPPQNGYTF.

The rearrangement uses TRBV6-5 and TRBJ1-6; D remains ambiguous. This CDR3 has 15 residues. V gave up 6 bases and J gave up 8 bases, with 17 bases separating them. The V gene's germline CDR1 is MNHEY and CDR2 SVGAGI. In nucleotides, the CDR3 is TGTGCCAGCAGCCTGGGGAGAGTTGGAGATTCACCCCTCCACTTT. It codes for CASSLGRVGDSPLHF.

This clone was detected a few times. The CDR3 sequence is CASTPRQGASPLHF. In DNA form, the CDR3 reads TGTGCCAGCACCCCAAGACAGGGCGCTTCACCCCTCCACTTT. The chain couples TRBV6-1 to TRBJ1-6; 7 nucleotides align to TRBD1. V was pared by 7 bases and J by 9 bases, with 9 bases of the junction left unmatched. The CDR3 is made up of 14 amino acids. Germline CDR1 is MNHNS and CDR2 is SASEGT.

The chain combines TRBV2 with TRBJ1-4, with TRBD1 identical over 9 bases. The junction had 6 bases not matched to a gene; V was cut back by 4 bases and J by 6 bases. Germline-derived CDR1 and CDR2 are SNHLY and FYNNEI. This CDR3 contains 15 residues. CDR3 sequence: CASSVITGGYEKLFF. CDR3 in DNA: TGTGCCAGCAGTGTGATCACAGGGGGCTATGAAAAACTGTTTTTT. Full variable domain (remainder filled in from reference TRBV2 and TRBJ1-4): EPEVTQTPSHQVTQMGQEVILRCVPISNHLYFYWYRQILGQKVEFLVSFYNNEISEKSEIFDDQFSVERPDGSNFTLKIRSTKLEDSAMYFCASSVITGGYEKLFFGSGTQLSVL.

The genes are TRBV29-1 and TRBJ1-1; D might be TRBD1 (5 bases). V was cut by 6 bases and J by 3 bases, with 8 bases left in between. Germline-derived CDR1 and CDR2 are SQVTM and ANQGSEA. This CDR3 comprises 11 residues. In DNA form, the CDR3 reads TGCAGCGTATTGGGGCACACTGAAGCTTTCTTT. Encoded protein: CSVLGHTEAFF.

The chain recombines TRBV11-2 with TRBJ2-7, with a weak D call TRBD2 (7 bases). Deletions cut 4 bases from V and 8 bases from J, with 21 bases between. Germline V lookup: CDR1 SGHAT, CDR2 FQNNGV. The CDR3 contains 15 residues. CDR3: CASSSPREGGTKQYF. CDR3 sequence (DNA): TGTGCCAGCAGCTCGCCCAGGGAGGGGGGGACGAAGCAGTACTTC.

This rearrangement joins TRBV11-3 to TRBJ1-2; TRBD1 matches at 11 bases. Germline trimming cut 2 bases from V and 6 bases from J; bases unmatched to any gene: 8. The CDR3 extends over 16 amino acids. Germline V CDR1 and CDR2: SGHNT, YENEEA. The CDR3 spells CASSLKSGQGANGYTF. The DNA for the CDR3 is TGTGCCAGCAGCTTAAAGAGCGGACAGGGGGCCAATGGCTACACCTTC.

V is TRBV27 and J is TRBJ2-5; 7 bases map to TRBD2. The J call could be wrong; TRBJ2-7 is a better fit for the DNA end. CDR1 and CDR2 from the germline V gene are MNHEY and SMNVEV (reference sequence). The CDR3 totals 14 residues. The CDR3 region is CASSLRAGAYEQYF. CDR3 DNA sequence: TGTGCCAGCAGTTTACGTGCGGGGGCCTACGAGCAGTACTTC.

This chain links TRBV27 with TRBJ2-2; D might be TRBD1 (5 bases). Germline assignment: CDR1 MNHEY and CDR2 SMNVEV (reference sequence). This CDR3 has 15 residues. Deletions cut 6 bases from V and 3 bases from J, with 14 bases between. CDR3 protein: CASREEQAYTGELFF. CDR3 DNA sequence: TGTGCCAGCAGAGAAGAACAGGCGTACACCGGGGAGCTGTTTTTT.

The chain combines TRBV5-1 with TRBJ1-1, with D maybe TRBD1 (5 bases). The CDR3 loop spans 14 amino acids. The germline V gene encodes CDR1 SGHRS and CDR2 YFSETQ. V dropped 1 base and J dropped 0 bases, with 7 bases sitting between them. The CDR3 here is CASSLWGMNTEAFF. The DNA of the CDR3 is TGCGCCAGCAGCTTGTGGGGCATGAACACTGAAGCTTTCTTT.

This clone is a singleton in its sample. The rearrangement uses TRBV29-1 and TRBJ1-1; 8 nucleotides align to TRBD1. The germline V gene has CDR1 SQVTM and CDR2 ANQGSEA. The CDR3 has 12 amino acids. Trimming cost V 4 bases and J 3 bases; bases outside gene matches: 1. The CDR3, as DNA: TGCAGCGTTGGACAGGGGTACACTGAAGCTTTCTTT. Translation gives CSVGQGYTEAFF.

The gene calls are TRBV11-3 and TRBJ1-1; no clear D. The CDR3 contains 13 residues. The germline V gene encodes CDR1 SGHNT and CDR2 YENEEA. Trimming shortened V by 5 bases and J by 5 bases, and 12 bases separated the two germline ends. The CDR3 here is CASSALGGTEAFF. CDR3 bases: TGTGCCAGCAGCGCGCTCGGAGGGACTGAAGCTTTCTTT.

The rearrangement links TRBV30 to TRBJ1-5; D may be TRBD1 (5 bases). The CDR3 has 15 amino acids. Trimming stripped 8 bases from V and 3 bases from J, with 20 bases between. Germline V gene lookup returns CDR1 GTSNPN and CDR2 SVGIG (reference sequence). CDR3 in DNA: TGTGCCCTGAGTGCTGGGTTGGGGCTCAATCAGCCCCAGCATTTT. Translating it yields CALSAGLGLNQPQHF.

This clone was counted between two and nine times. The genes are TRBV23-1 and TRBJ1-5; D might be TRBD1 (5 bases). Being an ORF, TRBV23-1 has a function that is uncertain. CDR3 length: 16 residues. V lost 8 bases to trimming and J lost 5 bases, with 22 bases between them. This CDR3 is CASGARRSVRDQPQHF. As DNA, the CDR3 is TGCGCCAGCGGGGCCAGGCGGTCGGTTCGGGATCAGCCCCAGCATTTT.

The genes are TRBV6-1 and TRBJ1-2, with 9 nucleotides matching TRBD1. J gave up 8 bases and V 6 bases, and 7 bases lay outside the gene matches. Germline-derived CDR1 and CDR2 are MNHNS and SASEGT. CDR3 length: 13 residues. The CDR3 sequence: CASSSGTGIGYTF. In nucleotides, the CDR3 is TGTGCCAGCAGCTCCGGGACAGGGATAGGCTACACCTTC.

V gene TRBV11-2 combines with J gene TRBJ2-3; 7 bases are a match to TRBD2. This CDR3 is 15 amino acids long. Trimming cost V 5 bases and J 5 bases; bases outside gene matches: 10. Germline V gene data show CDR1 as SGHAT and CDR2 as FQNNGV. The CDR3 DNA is TGTGCCAGCAGCACGATCATGGGGAGGGGAGATACGCAGTATTTT. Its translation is CASSTIMGRGDTQYF.

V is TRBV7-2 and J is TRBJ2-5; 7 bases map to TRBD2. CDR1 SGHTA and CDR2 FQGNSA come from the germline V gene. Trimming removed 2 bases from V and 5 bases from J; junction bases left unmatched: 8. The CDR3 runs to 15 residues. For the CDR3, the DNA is TGTGCCAGCAGCTTAACGGGGGGACCCCTTGAGACCCAGTACTTC. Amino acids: CASSLTGGPLETQYF.

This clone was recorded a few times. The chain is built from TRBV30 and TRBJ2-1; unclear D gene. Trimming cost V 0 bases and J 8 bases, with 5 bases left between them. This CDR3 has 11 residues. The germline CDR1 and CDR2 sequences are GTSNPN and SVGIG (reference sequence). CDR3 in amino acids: CAWSVSDEQFF. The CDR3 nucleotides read TGTGCCTGGAGTGTTTCCGATGAGCAGTTCTTC.

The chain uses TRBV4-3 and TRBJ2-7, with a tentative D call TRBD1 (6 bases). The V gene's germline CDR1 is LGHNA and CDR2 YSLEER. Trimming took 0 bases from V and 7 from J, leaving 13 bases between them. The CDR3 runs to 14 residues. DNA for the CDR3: TGCGCCAGCAGCCAAGATTTACAGGGATGGGAGCAGTACTTC. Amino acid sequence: CASSQDLQGWEQYF.

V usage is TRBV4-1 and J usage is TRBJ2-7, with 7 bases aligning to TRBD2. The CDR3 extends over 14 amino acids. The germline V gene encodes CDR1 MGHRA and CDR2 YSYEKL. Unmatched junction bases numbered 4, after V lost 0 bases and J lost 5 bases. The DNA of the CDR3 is TGCGCCAGCAGCCAAGAGTGGGGGAGGGACGAGCAGTACTTC. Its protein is CASSQEWGRDEQYF.

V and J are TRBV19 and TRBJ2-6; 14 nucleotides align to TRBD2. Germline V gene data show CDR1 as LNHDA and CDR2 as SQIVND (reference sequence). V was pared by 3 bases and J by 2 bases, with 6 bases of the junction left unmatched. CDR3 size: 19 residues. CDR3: CASSMRLAGGPTGANVLTF. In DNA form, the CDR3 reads TGTGCCAGTAGTATGCGACTAGCGGGAGGGCCGACTGGGGCCAACGTCCTGACTTTC.

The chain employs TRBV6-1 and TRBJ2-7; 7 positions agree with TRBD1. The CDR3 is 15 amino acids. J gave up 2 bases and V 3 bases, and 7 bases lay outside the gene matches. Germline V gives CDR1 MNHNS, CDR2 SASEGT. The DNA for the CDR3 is TGTGCCAGCAGTGACCGACCGGGACAGCCCTACGAGCAGTACTTC. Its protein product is CASSDRPGQPYEQYF.

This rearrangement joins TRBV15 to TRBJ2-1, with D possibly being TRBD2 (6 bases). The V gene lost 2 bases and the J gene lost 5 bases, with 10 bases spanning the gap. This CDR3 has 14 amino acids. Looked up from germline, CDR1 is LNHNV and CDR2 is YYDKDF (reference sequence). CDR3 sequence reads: CATSRTGSHNEQFF. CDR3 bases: TGTGCCACCAGCAGAACCGGGAGTCACAATGAGCAGTTCTTC. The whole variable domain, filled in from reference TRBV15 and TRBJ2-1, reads DAMVIQNPRYQVTQFGKPVTLSCSQTLNHNVMYWYQQKSSQAPKLLFHYYDKDFNNEADTPDNFQSRRPNTSFCFLDIRSPGLGDTAMYLCATSRTGSHNEQFFGPGTRLTVL.